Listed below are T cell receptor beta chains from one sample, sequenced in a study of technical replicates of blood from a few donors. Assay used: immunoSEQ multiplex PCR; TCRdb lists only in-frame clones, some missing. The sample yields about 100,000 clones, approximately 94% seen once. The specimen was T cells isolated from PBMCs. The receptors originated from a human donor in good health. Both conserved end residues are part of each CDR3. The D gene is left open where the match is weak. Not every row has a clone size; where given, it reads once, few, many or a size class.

TGTGCCAGCAGTGAATACAGGGTATCCTACGAGCAGTACTTC,CASSEYRVSYEQYF,-,TRBV2,TRBJ2-7,-
TGTGCCAGCAGTTTATTTGGGAGGTTGGAGCAGTACTTC,CASSLFGRLEQYF,-,TRBV27,TRBJ2-7,-
TGCGCCAGCAGCTTTCCAGGGGGCCAAGAGACCCAGTACTTC,CASSFPGGQETQYF,-,TRBV5-1,TRBJ2-5,TRBD1
TGTGCCAGCTCACAGGGACTAGGAGAGACCCAGTACTTC,CASSQGLGETQYF,-,TRBV18,TRBJ2-5,TRBD2
TGTGCCAGCAGCTCCGGCGGGGGTTCGAGCTCCTACGAGCAGTACTTC,CASSSGGGSSSYEQYF,-,TRBV13,TRBJ2-7,TRBD2
TGTGCCAGCAGCTTCAGGGGTGAGACCCAGTACTTC,CASSFRGETQYF,-,TRBV11-3,TRBJ2-5,-
TGTGCCAGCAGCCGCCCATCCGGCCGGGGAGATACGCAGTATTTT,CASSRPSGRGDTQYF,-,TRBV5-4,TRBJ2-3,-
TGCGCCAGCAGCTTGTCACGTTTATCGGGAGATACGCAGTATTTT,CASSLSRLSGDTQYF,-,TRBV5-1,TRBJ2-3,-
TGTGCCAGCAGCCAAGAGGGACTAGTCCATCAGCAGTACTTC,CASSQEGLVHQQYF,-,TRBV4-2,TRBJ2-7,TRBD2
TGTGCCACCAGCGGACCCGGGACAGGGCGCTACGAGCAGTACTTC,CATSGPGTGRYEQYF,-,TRBV15,TRBJ2-7,TRBD1
TGTGCCAGCAGCCTCACAGGGGGAAGAAATCAGCCCCAGCATTTT,CASSLTGGRNQPQHF,-,TRBV6-6,TRBJ1-5,TRBD1
TGTGCCAGCTCACGGAAGTCAGCGGGGAACACCTACAATGAGCAGTTCTTC,CASSRKSAGNTYNEQFF,-,TRBV18,TRBJ2-1,TRBD2
TGTGCCAGTAGTCCCTTCGTCGGCGGGGCCTACGAGCAGTACTTC,CASSPFVGGAYEQYF,-,TRBV19,TRBJ2-7,-
TGCGCCAGCAGCAAATACAATGAGCAGTTCTTC,CASSKYNEQFF,-,TRBV10-1,TRBJ2-1,-
TGTGCCAGCAGCCCATCCGGGGGGGGCGCGTATGGCTACACCTTC,CASSPSGGGAYGYTF,-,TRBV9,TRBJ1-2,-
TGCGCCAGCAGTCGGACAGGTTCCCTCACCCAGCATTTT,CASSRTGSLTQHF,-,TRBV4-1,TRBJ1-5,TRBD1
TGTGCCAGCAGCTTAGTTCTTCCCTTTGGGGCCTCTGGAAACACCATATATTTT,CASSLVLPFGASGNTIYF,once,TRBV7-9,TRBJ1-3,-
TGTGCCAGTAGTAGCCGAAGACTAGCGGGGGAACCCTACGAGCAGTACTTC,CASSSRRLAGEPYEQYF,-,TRBV19,TRBJ2-7,TRBD2
TGTGCCAGTAGTATAGTAATAGGGGGCTTTCAGCCCCAGCATTTT,CASSIVIGGFQPQHF,-,TRBV19,TRBJ1-5,TRBD1
TGCGCCAGCAGCCAGGTCCCCCCGACAGCTAACTATGGCTACACCTTC,CASSQVPPTANYGYTF,-,TRBV5-1,TRBJ1-2,-
TGTGCCAGCAGTGCCCTGACAGGGTTTGCTGAAGCTTTCTTT,CASSALTGFAEAFF,few,TRBV2,TRBJ1-1,TRBD1
TGTGCCAGCAGTTCGAGTTTTGATCCCGGGGTCACGAACACCGGGGAGCTGTTTTTT,CASSSSFDPGVTNTGELFF,-,TRBV28,TRBJ2-2,-
TGCGCCAGCAGCAACGCGGGACAGGGCAATCAGCCCCAGCATTTT,CASSNAGQGNQPQHF,few,TRBV4-1,TRBJ1-5,TRBD1